The 23 T cell receptor beta chains given below trace back to one sample, sequenced in a study of cytomegalovirus exposure and HLA in healthy donors. Vbeta (60) and Jbeta (13) primers were used in the PCR. Libraries were prepared by immunoSEQ multiplex PCR; TCRdb keeps only in-frame clonotypes and omits some of them. The table records 170,000 or so clones, over 70% of them present only once. The source material was PBMCs. The origin of the receptors is a male donor in good health and CMV-seronegative.

The chain combines TRBV6-5 with TRBJ1-3; D uncertain. The CDR3 length is 15 residues. Germline V gene data show CDR1 as MNHEY and CDR2 as SVGAGI. Trimming took 6 bases from V and 0 from J, leaving 12 bases between them. CDR3 amino acids: CASSKDGSSGNTIYF. The CDR3 coding sequence is TGTGCCAGCAGCAAGGACGGGAGCTCTGGAAACACCATATATTTT.

Only a few counts were recorded for this clone. Written as DNA, the CDR3 is TGTGCCAGCAGTGGGGACAGCAGCGGCTACACCTTC. Protein sequence: CASSGDSSGYTF. The chain joins TRBV6-1 to TRBJ1-2, with 7 positions matching TRBD1. Germline CDR1 reads MNHNS; CDR2 reads SASEGT. The length of the CDR3 is 12 residues. Trimming cost V 4 bases and J 8 bases; bases outside gene matches: 4.

The rearrangement uses TRBV19 and TRBJ1-1; 8 positions agree with TRBD1. This CDR3 contains 12 residues. Per germline, CDR1 LNHDA and CDR2 SQIVND (reference sequence). J gave up 5 bases and V 7 bases, and 3 bases lay outside the gene matches. The CDR3 DNA reads TGTGCCAGTAAACAGGGGGGGACTGAAGCTTTCTTT. Its translation is CASKQGGTEAFF.

The V and J genes are TRBV7-9 and TRBJ1-1; D gene ambiguous. The CDR3 sequence is 12 residues long. V gave up 5 bases and J gave up 9 bases, with 13 bases separating them. Per germline, CDR1 SEHNR and CDR2 FQNEAQ (reference sequence). In DNA form, the CDR3 reads TGTGCCAGCAGCGACCTCGGAGAACAAGCTTTCTTT. This sequence encodes CASSDLGEQAFF.

The chain links TRBV16 to TRBJ1-6, with TRBD1 as a possible D gene (6 bases). CDR1 is KGHSY, CDR2 FQNENV, per germline. This CDR3 spans 16 amino acids. V lost 2 bases to trimming and J lost 6 bases, with 14 bases between them. The CDR3 nucleotides read TGTGCCAGCAGCCAAGGCTCTTGGACAGCTAATTCACCCCTCCACTTT. It codes for CASSQGSWTANSPLHF.

CDR3 DNA sequence: TGTGCCAGCAGGCTAGAAGGAGATACGCAGTATTTT. Encoded protein: CASRLEGDTQYF. The genes are TRBV6-1 and TRBJ2-3; D call uncertain. Trimming took off 6 bases at V and 5 bases at J, with 9 bases between the two ends. The CDR3 is 12 amino acids. Germline V CDR1 and CDR2: MNHNS, SASEGT.

This rearrangement joins TRBV2 to TRBJ1-1; TRBD1 matches at 9 bases. CDR3 size: 16 residues. Germline-derived CDR1 and CDR2 are SNHLY and FYNNEI. V trimming: 5 bases; J trimming: 0 bases; junction bases outside the gene matches: 7. CDR3 amino acids: CASSFPQGAMNTEAFF. CDR3 bases: TGTGCCAGCAGTTTCCCACAGGGGGCAATGAACACTGAAGCTTTCTTT. Based on the CDR3 plus reference TRBV2 and TRBJ1-1, the full variable domain is EPEVTQTPSHQVTQMGQEVILRCVPISNHLYFYWYRQILGQKVEFLVSFYNNEISEKSEIFDDQFSVERPDGSNFTLKIRSTKLEDSAMYFCASSFPQGAMNTEAFFGQGTRLTVV.

V gene TRBV11-3 combines with J gene TRBJ2-2; 9 bases map to TRBD1. This CDR3 contains 15 residues. Germline CDR1 is SGHNT and CDR2 is YENEEA. The V gene end was trimmed by 5 bases and the J gene end by 7 bases; junction bases not matched to a gene: 8. As DNA, the CDR3 is TGTGCCAGCAGCCCAAGGGACAGGGCGATCGGGGAGCTGTTTTTT. Its translation: CASSPRDRAIGELFF. Complete variable domain (other parts from reference TRBV11-3 and TRBJ2-2): EAGVVQSPRYKIIEKKQPVAFWCNPISGHNTLYWYLQNLGQGPELLIRYENEEAVDDSQLPKDRFSAERLKGVDSTLKIQPAELGDSAVYLCASSPRDRAIGELFFGEGSRLTVL.

V usage is TRBV6-5 and J usage is TRBJ2-5; 7 bases are shared with TRBD2. After removal of 2 bases from V and 5 bases from J, the junction contained 5 bases not matched to a gene. The CDR3 covers 14 residues. CDR1 and CDR2 from the germline V gene are MNHEY and SVGAGI. The CDR3 bases are TGTGCCAGCAGTTACCCGACAGCGGGGGAGACCCAGTACTTC. Protein product: CASSYPTAGETQYF.

This chain joins TRBV7-3 and TRBJ1-6, with a tentative D call TRBD1 (5 bases). This CDR3 is built from 12 residues. Trimming shortened V by 2 bases and J by 9 bases, and 5 bases separated the two germline ends. The germline CDR1 and CDR2 sequences are SGHTA and FQGTGA. The CDR3 sequence is CASSLQGSPLHF. Here the CDR3 DNA reads TGTGCCAGCAGCTTACAGGGTTCACCCCTCCACTTT.

Turning to this clone: Other DNA sequences in this sample translate to the same CDR3. DNA of the CDR3: TGTGCCAGCAGTCGAGACAGGGGGAACACTGAAGCTTTCTTT. Translation gives CASSRDRGNTEAFF. The chain has TRBV6-5 and TRBJ1-1, with 8 bases that match TRBD1. CDR3 length: 14 residues. Per germline, CDR1 MNHEY and CDR2 SVGAGI. Unmatched junction bases numbered 3, after V lost 5 bases and J lost 1 base.

There are a few counts of this clone. V usage is TRBV27 and J usage is TRBJ2-5, with 8 bases identical to TRBD2. Germline-derived CDR1 and CDR2 are MNHEY and SMNVEV (reference sequence). V was pared by 7 bases and J by 4 bases, with 2 bases of the junction left unmatched. The CDR3 has 12 amino acids. The DNA of the CDR3 is TGTGCCAGCACCGGGAGGGGAGAGACCCAGTACTTC. Its translation: CASTGRGETQYF.

The chain recombines TRBV6-5 with TRBJ1-2; D gene uncertain. Trimming took 0 bases from V and 3 from J, leaving 11 bases between them. This CDR3 spans 15 amino acids. Germline V gene sequence: CDR1 MNHEY, CDR2 SVGAGI. The CDR3 loop is CASSYSSTSHYGYTF. CDR3 DNA: TGTGCCAGCAGTTACTCGTCAACTTCACACTATGGCTACACCTTC.

The chain has TRBV6-5 and TRBJ2-6; 8 bases fit TRBD1. The CDR3 contains 13 residues. Germline V gene lookup returns CDR1 MNHEY and CDR2 SVGAGI. The J segment lost 2 bases and the V segment lost 10 bases, leaving 1 base of the junction unmatched. As DNA, the CDR3 is TGTGCCACGGGACAGGCTGGGGCCAACGTCCTGACTTTC. Translated: CATGQAGANVLTF.

The gene calls are TRBV4-1 and TRBJ2-5; 13 bases map to TRBD2. With V trimmed by 4 bases and J by 3 bases, 11 bases remained unmatched. Germline-derived CDR1 and CDR2 are MGHRA and YSYEKL. The CDR3 totals 18 residues. CDR3 coding DNA: TGCGCCAGCAGCCTCATAGGACTAGCGGGAGCGGGGGAAGAGACCCAGTACTTC. It codes for CASSLIGLAGAGEETQYF.

This chain links TRBV6-4 with TRBJ2-1; 14 bases fit TRBD2. The length of the CDR3 is 22 residues. Germline V gives CDR1 MRHNA, CDR2 SNTAGT. After removal of 6 bases from V and 0 bases from J, the junction contained 19 bases not matched to a gene. In DNA form, the CDR3 reads TGTGCCAGCAGAGACAAAGGGACTAGCGGGAGATACTCAATTAGCTCCTACAATGAGCAGTTCTTC. Its translation: CASRDKGTSGRYSISSYNEQFF.

The genes are TRBV30 and TRBJ1-1; 7 positions agree with TRBD1. The germline V gene encodes CDR1 GTSNPN and CDR2 SVGIG (reference sequence). The CDR3 spans 12 residues. V gave up 2 bases and J gave up 7 bases; unmatched junction bases: 4. CDR3 DNA sequence: TGTGCCTGGAGTACAGGGGCCGGTGAAGCTTTCTTT. Protein: CAWSTGAGEAFF.

This sequence joins TRBV28 and TRBJ1-5, with 9 nucleotides matching TRBD1. The CDR3 contains 15 residues. After removal of 6 bases from V and 2 bases from J, the junction contained 5 bases not matched to a gene. Germline CDR1 reads MDHEN; CDR2 reads SYDVKM. In nucleotides, the CDR3 is TGTGCCAGCAGACCGGGACAGGGAGGCAATCAGCCCCAGCATTTT. Encoded protein: CASRPGQGGNQPQHF.

The J gene is TRBJ2-1, the V gene TRBV6-1; 14 positions match TRBD2. The CDR3 sequence is 16 residues long. V lost 4 bases, J lost 3 bases, and 2 bases stayed unmatched. Germline CDR1 MNHNS, CDR2 SASEGT. The CDR3 region has the DNA TGTGCCAGCAGTGGGACTAGCGGGGGGAGCTACAATGAGCAGTTCTTC. It yields the protein CASSGTSGGSYNEQFF.

The gene calls are TRBV4-3 and TRBJ1-5; 7 bases line up with TRBD1. The CDR3 consists of 14 residues. Losses at the gene ends were 4 bases for V and 6 bases for J; bases not matched to a gene: 6. Germline V lookup: CDR1 LGHNA, CDR2 YSLEER. CDR3 sequence reads: CASSRDRDSQPQHF. In DNA form, the CDR3 reads TGCGCCAGCAGCCGAGACAGGGATTCTCAGCCCCAGCATTTT.

Details on this clone: An end of the junction differs from the germline gene, which may be a read error. Additional DNA sequences in this sample encode the identical CDR3. The J gene is TRBJ2-5, the V gene TRBV6-6; possible D gene TRBD1, 5 bases. The germline V gene encodes CDR1 MNHNY and CDR2 SVGAGI (reference sequence). The CDR3 length is 11 residues. CDR3 sequence reads: CASSTQGTQYF. In DNA form, the CDR3 reads TGCGCCAGCTCCACGCAGGGGACCCAGTACTTC.

As concerns this clone: Other DNA sequences in the sample encode the same CDR3. The chain links TRBV28 to TRBJ1-5; the D gene is possibly TRBD1 (5 bases). Germline loops: CDR1 MDHEN, CDR2 SYDVKM. The CDR3 is made up of 15 amino acids. V was cut by 2 bases and J by 0 bases, with 8 bases left in between. The CDR3 spells CASSLGGGSNQPQHF. The DNA of the CDR3 is TGTGCCAGCAGTTTAGGCGGGGGTAGCAATCAGCCCCAGCATTTT.

The chain employs TRBV30 and TRBJ1-1; D not resolved. The CDR3 runs 13 residues. Trimming pared 4 bases from V and 5 bases from J, leaving 14 bases between. CDR1 and CDR2 from the germline V gene are GTSNPN and SVGIG (reference sequence). This CDR3 is CAWTLWAGTEAFF. The CDR3 DNA sequence: TGTGCCTGGACCCTATGGGCGGGAACTGAAGCTTTCTTT.